Listed below are T cell receptor beta chains from one sample, sequenced in a study of high-grade serous ovarian cancer treatment subgroups. The table came from immunoSEQ multiplex PCR; TCRdb's copy has only in-frame clones and leaves some out. The table has roughly 4,000 clones, approximately 77% seen once. The source material was tumor tissue. These receptors originate from a human donor with high-grade serous ovarian cancer. CDR3s include the opening cysteine and the closing phenylalanine or tryptophan. A D gene is named only where the DNA matches it firmly. Clone size is given for some rows only: seen once, a few or many times, or a class if the clone is expanded.

J gene	V gene	clone size	D gene	CDR3 DNA	CDR3 protein
TRBJ2-1	TRBV27	-	-	TGTGCCAGCAGCCGACCGGGCCCGGGGAGCAATGAGCAGTTCTTC	CASSRPGPGSNEQFF
TRBJ2-5	TRBV9	-	TRBD2	TGTGCCAGCAGCACCCCGGGACTAGCGGGAGGGATGGCGGAGACCCAGTACTTC	CASSTPGLAGGMAETQYF
TRBJ2-2	TRBV11-1	-	-	TGTGCCAGCAGACTCAGTCGCGGGGAGCTGTTTTTT	CASRLSRGELFF
TRBJ2-7	TRBV18	-	TRBD2	TGTGCCAGCTCTCCCCTAGCGGGAGGATCGTCCTACGAGCAGTACTTC	CASSPLAGGSSYEQYF
TRBJ1-4	TRBV7-6	-	TRBD1	TGTGCCAGCAGCTCTACCCTACAGGGGCCTAATGAAAAACTGTTTTTT	CASSSTLQGPNEKLFF
TRBJ2-3	TRBV7-9	-	-	TGTGCCAGCAGCTTAGCGCTCCGGGGCAGCGCAGATACGCAGTATTTT	CASSLALRGSADTQYF
TRBJ2-4	TRBV7-9	-	-	TGTGCCAGCAGCGGTTTGGGCGGGATAGAAAACATTCAGTACTTC	CASSGLGGIENIQYF
TRBJ2-1	TRBV7-2	-	TRBD2	TGTGCCAGCAGCCCTTCGGGTAGCGGGAGTATACAGTTCTTC	CASSPSGSGSIQFF
TRBJ1-2	TRBV18	-	-	TGTGCCAGCTCACCCACGATGGGGGCCGACTATGGCTACACCTTC	CASSPTMGADYGYTF
TRBJ2-7	TRBV19	-	TRBD2	TGTGCCAGTAGTAAGGGGACTAGCGGGAGTCTCTACGAGCAGTACTTC	CASSKGTSGSLYEQYF
TRBJ1-4	TRBV2	-	TRBD1	TGTGCCAGCACCCTTACAGGGGCGGGCGAAAAACTGTTTTTT	CASTLTGAGEKLFF
TRBJ1-4	TRBV7-9	-	TRBD1	TGTGCCAGCAGTTCCGGACAGGGGGCAAGTAATGAAAAACTGTTTTTT	CASSSGQGASNEKLFF
TRBJ2-2	TRBV10-3	-	-	TGTGCCATCAGGGGGCTAAGCCCCGGGGAGCTGTTTTTT	CAIRGLSPGELFF
TRBJ1-2	TRBV30	-	-	TGTGCCTGGAGTGGGACAGAGGCCTCTGGCTACACCTTC	CAWSGTEASGYTF
TRBJ2-1	TRBV5-4	-	TRBD2	TGTGCCAGCACCGGGGGGAGGAATGAGCAGTTCTTC	CASTGGRNEQFF
TRBJ2-3	TRBV5-4	-	-	TGTACCAGCAGCGTATATAGCACAGATACGCAGTATTTT	CTSSVYSTDTQYF
TRBJ2-1	TRBV7-6	few	-	TGTGCCAGCAGCCCTACTACGAGCTCCTACAATGAGCAGTTCTTC	CASSPTTSSYNEQFF
TRBJ2-1	TRBV19	-	-	TGTGCCAGTGGGAGTAGCTCCTACAATGAGCAGTTCTTC	CASGSSSYNEQFF
TRBJ2-5	TRBV29-1	-	TRBD1	TGCAGCGTTGGGGACAGGGGGTGGCAAGAGACCCAGTACTTC	CSVGDRGWQETQYF
TRBJ2-2	TRBV6-4	few	-	TGTGCCAGCACCTCGACTCCAGGCACCGGGGAGCTGTTTTTT	CASTSTPGTGELFF
TRBJ2-3	TRBV2	-	TRBD2	TGTGCCAGCACCTACGAACTGGGCCGCGGGGGACTCGAAGATACGCAGTATTTT	CASTYELGRGGLEDTQYF
TRBJ2-6	TRBV29-1	-	-	TGCAGCGTTGAGGAGCTCTCTGGGGCCAACATCCTGACTTTC	CSVEELSGANILTF
TRBJ2-5	TRBV10-3	-	-	TGTGCCATCAGTGAGGGATTTGGCGCCAGCCGGGAGACCCAGTACTTC	CAISEGFGASRETQYF
TRBJ1-2	TRBV7-8	-	-	TGTGCCAGCAGCTTAGGGGCGGGGGCGTATGGCTACACCTTC	CASSLGAGAYGYTF